What follows are 18 T cell receptor beta chains derived from one specimen sequenced in a study of cytomegalovirus exposure and HLA in healthy donors. With 60 Vbeta and 13 Jbeta primers, the PCR was carried out. Profiled with immunoSEQ multiplex PCR; TCRdb holds only in-frame clones, not every one. The sample records 120,000 to 150,000 clones, roughly 81% being singletons. The source material was PBMCs. These receptors were collected from a female donor in good health and CMV-seronegative.

V and J are TRBV7-9 and TRBJ1-1, with TRBD1 matching 9 bases. Germline CDR1 reads SEHNR; CDR2 reads FQNEAQ (reference sequence). With V trimmed by 4 bases and J by 6 bases, 6 bases remained unmatched. The CDR3 covers 14 residues. The CDR3 loop is CASSSTGGKSEAFF. CDR3 nucleotide sequence: TGTGCCAGCAGCTCAACAGGGGGCAAGTCTGAAGCTTTCTTT.

V usage is TRBV7-2 and J usage is TRBJ1-1; 7 nucleotides align to TRBD1. The germline V gene encodes CDR1 SGHTA and CDR2 FQGNSA. The CDR3 has 17 amino acids. V lost 2 bases to trimming and J lost 2 bases; unmatched junction nucleotides: 11. In DNA form, the CDR3 reads TGTGCCAGCAGCTTAAAAGGCTCTCGGACAGGCAACACTGAAGCTTTCTTT. Its translation is CASSLKGSRTGNTEAFF.

This chain links TRBV5-6 with TRBJ2-1; TRBD2 aligns across 11 bases. This CDR3 is built from 18 residues. The trim removed 4 bases at V and 1 base at J, leaving 10 bases unmatched. Germline values: CDR1 SGHDT, CDR2 YYEEEE. The CDR3 is CASSQVAGGLISYNEQFF. The CDR3 DNA reads as TGTGCCAGCAGCCAAGTAGCGGGGGGGCTTATATCCTACAATGAGCAGTTCTTC.

The V call is TRBV6-1, the J call TRBJ2-5; weak D call: TRBD1 (6 bases). The V end lost 5 bases, the J end lost 0 bases, and 10 bases lay between the germline ends. CDR3 size: 14 residues. The V gene's germline CDR1 is MNHNS and CDR2 SASEGT. The chain's CDR3 is CASSMQGYQETQYF. CDR3 nucleotides: TGTGCCAGCAGTATGCAGGGGTACCAAGAGACCCAGTACTTC.

The V call is TRBV18, the J call TRBJ2-5; D not certain. V gave up 0 bases and J gave up 0 bases, with 14 bases separating them. The CDR3 covers 17 residues. Germline CDR1 and CDR2: KGHSH and LQKENI. The CDR3 loop is CASSPPFVVSYQETQYF. CDR3 sequence (DNA): TGTGCCAGCTCACCACCTTTTGTCGTTTCGTACCAAGAGACCCAGTACTTC.

Regarding this clone: The sample has other DNA sequences that encode this CDR3 too. The chain is built from TRBV28 and TRBJ1-2; 7 bases map to TRBD1. CDR1 MDHEN and CDR2 SYDVKM come from the germline V gene. The V segment lost 6 bases and the J segment 8 bases; nucleotides outside the gene matches: 6. The CDR3 covers 12 residues. CDR3 in amino acids: CASSKTGYGYTF. CDR3 in DNA: TGTGCCAGCAGCAAGACAGGGTACGGCTACACCTTC.

The rearrangement uses TRBV5-1 and TRBJ2-6, with D perhaps matching TRBD1 (5 bases). The V gene's germline CDR1 is SGHRS and CDR2 YFSETQ. Trimming stripped 2 bases from V and 0 bases from J, with 12 bases between. The CDR3 has 17 amino acids. The DNA of the CDR3 is TGCGCCAGCAGCTTAGGACACACGAGCTCTGGGGCCAACGTCCTGACTTTC. Translated: CASSLGHTSSGANVLTF.

This chain uses TRBV13 with TRBJ1-1, with unresolved D. Germline V lookup: CDR1 PRHDT, CDR2 FYEKMQ (reference sequence). The CDR3 runs to 15 residues. The germline V and J ends were trimmed by 5 bases and 1 base, with 14 bases remaining between them. Here the CDR3 reads CASSERRFPNTEAFF. Written as DNA, the CDR3 is TGTGCCAGCAGCGAGAGGCGGTTCCCGAACACTGAAGCTTTCTTT.

The V call is TRBV7-2, the J call TRBJ1-3, with D possibly TRBD1 on 6 matching bases. Trimming left V 1 base short and J 4 bases short, with 11 bases between. CDR1 is SGHTA and CDR2 is FQGNSA in the germline V gene. CDR3 length: 15 amino acids. The CDR3 region has the DNA TGTGCCAGCAGCTTAGGCTGGACAGCGGGAAACACCATATATTTT. Protein: CASSLGWTAGNTIYF.

V gene TRBV9 combines with J gene TRBJ2-6; 7 bases fit TRBD1. The CDR3 sequence is 17 residues long. Germline V gives CDR1 SGDLS, CDR2 YYNGEE. Losses at the gene ends were 4 bases for V and 0 bases for J; bases not matched to a gene: 7. CDR3 amino acids: CASSPRTGGSGANVLTF. The CDR3 coding sequence is TGTGCCAGCAGCCCAAGGACAGGAGGCTCTGGGGCCAACGTCCTGACTTTC.

This sequence joins TRBV28 and TRBJ1-2; possible D gene TRBD1, 5 bases. The CDR3 length is 13 residues. Trimming cost V 5 bases and J 5 bases, with 12 bases left between them. Germline loops: CDR1 MDHEN, CDR2 SYDVKM. The DNA for the CDR3 is TGTGCCAGCAGTAGCACAGGTTATTATGGCTACACCTTC. Translating gives CASSSTGYYGYTF.

The V gene is TRBV19, the J gene TRBJ1-2; the match to TRBD1 covers 9 bases. The junction had 5 bases not matched to a gene; V was cut back by 5 bases and J by 7 bases. The length of the CDR3 is 13 residues. Looked up from germline, CDR1 is LNHDA and CDR2 is SQIVND (reference sequence). DNA for the CDR3: TGTGCCAGTAGTGTACAGGGGGCAGGTGGCTACACCTTC. It specifies CASSVQGAGGYTF. Full variable domain (missing parts from reference TRBV19 and TRBJ1-2): DGGITQSPKYLFRKEGQNVTLSCEQNLNHDAMYWYRQDPGQGLRLIYYSQIVNDFQKGDIAEGYSVSREKKESFPLTVTSAQKNPTAFYLCASSVQGAGGYTFGSGTRLTVV.

The genes are TRBV29-1 and TRBJ2-7; D gene uncertain. CDR1 and CDR2 from the germline V gene are SQVTM and ANQGSEA. Trimming pared 6 bases from V and 2 bases from J, leaving 14 bases between. CDR3 length: 13 amino acids. This CDR3 reads CSVLGGNPYEQYF. CDR3 nucleotide sequence: TGCAGCGTGTTAGGCGGAAATCCCTACGAGCAGTACTTC.

The chain combines TRBV7-9 with TRBJ1-2; D gene uncertain. Germline V gives CDR1 SEHNR, CDR2 FQNEAQ (reference sequence). V lost 6 bases and J 8 bases, leaving 10 bases between the germline ends. The CDR3 length is 11 residues. In nucleotides, the CDR3 is TGTGCCAGCAGGGGCCGGTGGGGCTACACCTTC. It yields the protein CASRGRWGYTF.

The V gene is TRBV6-1, the J gene TRBJ2-7; 11 bases are shared with TRBD1. This CDR3 contains 15 residues. Germline-derived CDR1 and CDR2 are MNHNS and SASEGT. Losses at the gene ends were 4 bases for V and 2 bases for J; bases not matched to a gene: 4. CDR3 sequence: CASSVDRGQTYEQYF. DNA of the CDR3: TGTGCCAGCAGTGTGGACAGGGGGCAAACCTACGAGCAGTACTTC.

The genes are TRBV27 and TRBJ1-2, with 8 nucleotides matching TRBD1. The length of the CDR3 is 15 residues. The V segment lost 5 bases and the J segment 7 bases; nucleotides outside the gene matches: 12. From germline, CDR1 is MNHEY and CDR2 SMNVEV (reference sequence). The CDR3 DNA reads as TGTGCCAGCAGTCCGAGCCCGACAGGGGTGGGTGGCTACACCTTC. This encodes CASSPSPTGVGGYTF.

V gene TRBV11-2 combines with J gene TRBJ1-1; D unresolved. CDR3 length: 14 residues. V lost 5 bases, J lost 1 base, and 11 bases lay in between. Germline-derived CDR1 and CDR2 are SGHAT and FQNNGV. CDR3 in DNA: TGTGCCAGCAGCATTACAATAAAGAACACTGAAGCTTTCTTT. Its translation is CASSITIKNTEAFF. The complete variable domain, with remaining parts taken from reference TRBV11-2 and TRBJ1-1, reads EAGVAQSPRYKIIEKRQSVAFWCNPISGHATLYWYQQILGQGPKLLIQFQNNGVVDDSQLPKDRFSAERLKGVDSTLKIQPAKLEDSAVYLCASSITIKNTEAFFGQGTRLTVV.

This clone has just a few counts. CDR3 residues: CASSEFWGNSPLHF. CDR3 DNA sequence: TGTGCCAGCAGTGAATTTTGGGGCAATTCACCCCTCCACTTT. The rearrangement joins TRBV6-4 to TRBJ1-6; perhaps TRBD1 as D (5 bases). V was shortened by 3 bases and J by 7 bases, with 10 bases between the two germline ends. Germline V gene data show CDR1 as MRHNA and CDR2 as SNTAGT. The CDR3 contains 14 residues.